The 17 T cell receptor beta chains below come from one sample, sequenced in a study of cytomegalovirus exposure and HLA in healthy donors. The PCR contained 60 Vbeta and 13 Jbeta primers. Repertoires were generated with immunoSEQ multiplex PCR, while TCRdb's copy carries only in-frame clones and drops some. The sample has 160,000 or so clones, around four fifths seen once; the top ten hold about 1.5%. Sequencing was performed on PBMCs. Receptor source: a male donor in good health and CMV-seronegative.

The CDR3 DNA sequence: TGTGCCAGCAGCTCCGGGACAGGCCGTAACGAAAAACTGTTTTTT. This codes for CASSSGTGRNEKLFF. The rearrangement uses TRBV7-6 and TRBJ1-4; 8 bases map to TRBD1. Germline V CDR1 and CDR2: SGHVS, FNYEAQ. V lost 4 bases, J lost 8 bases, and 9 bases stayed unmatched. The CDR3 is 15 residues long.

This chain uses TRBV7-9 with TRBJ2-1; TRBD2 agrees at 7 bases. The CDR3 covers 15 residues. Germline CDR1 SEHNR, CDR2 FQNEAQ (reference sequence). The ends lost 4 bases at V and 1 base at J; junction bases unmatched: 4. CDR3 nucleotide sequence: TGTGCCAGCAGCTACTTAGCGGGTTCCTACAATGAGCAGTTCTTC. Its protein product is CASSYLAGSYNEQFF. Looking up the rest from reference TRBV7-9 and TRBJ2-1 gives the full variable domain: DTGVSQNPRHKITKRGQNVTFRCDPISEHNRLYWYRQTLGQGPEFLTYFQNEAQLEKSRLLSDRFSAERPKGSFSTLEIQRTEQGDSAMYLCASSYLAGSYNEQFFGPGTRLTVL.

This chain connects TRBV7-9 to TRBJ2-1; perhaps TRBD2 as D (6 bases). The CDR3 is 16 residues long. The germline gives CDR1 SEHNR, CDR2 FQNEAQ (reference sequence). Trimming pared 5 bases from V and 9 bases from J, leaving 23 bases between. CDR3 sequence (DNA): TGTGCCAGCAGCCCACCCCCGGCGGGACTGGTCGGTGAGCAGTTCTTC. It translates to CASSPPPAGLVGEQFF.

This clone is a singleton in its sample. V usage is TRBV6-1 and J usage is TRBJ2-7; TRBD2 aligns across 8 bases. V gave up 7 bases and J gave up 2 bases; unmatched junction bases: 10. The germline V gene has CDR1 MNHNS and CDR2 SASEGT. The CDR3 is 15 residues long. CDR3 sequence reads: CASKSGRGGPYEQYF. The CDR3 DNA sequence: TGTGCCAGCAAGTCGGGACGGGGGGGACCCTACGAGCAGTACTTC.

This clone was seen at least ten times. This chain connects TRBV28 to TRBJ2-5; TRBD2 aligns across 7 bases. This CDR3 is built from 16 residues. V shed 2 bases, J shed 4 bases, and the junction held 10 bases outside the gene matches. The germline V gene encodes CDR1 MDHEN and CDR2 SYDVKM. In nucleotides, the CDR3 is TGTGCCAGCAGTTTAGGAGGGAGGGCCTGGGGAGAGACCCAGTACTTC. Its protein product is CASSLGGRAWGETQYF.

The chain links TRBV19 to TRBJ1-2; D is unresolved. The CDR3 has 12 residues. Germline CDR1 LNHDA, CDR2 SQIVND (reference sequence). Between the trimmed V and J ends, which lost 7 bases and 1 base, there was a span of 7 bases. CDR3 sequence: CASMRDNYGYTF. Written as DNA, the CDR3 is TGTGCCAGTATGAGGGATAACTATGGCTACACCTTC.

This rearrangement joins TRBV19 to TRBJ1-2, with 7 bases aligning to TRBD1. CDR3 length equals 16 residues. After removal of 3 bases from V and 3 bases from J, the junction contained 10 bases not matched to a gene. Germline assignment: CDR1 LNHDA and CDR2 SQIVND (reference sequence). The CDR3 nucleotides read TGTGCCAGTAGTATCCGACAGGGCGGTGACGACTATGGCTACACCTTC. Protein sequence: CASSIRQGGDDYGYTF.

V and J are TRBV6-6 and TRBJ2-3, with D maybe TRBD1 (6 bases). The CDR3 is made up of 15 amino acids. CDR1 and CDR2 (germline): MNHNY, SVGAGI (reference sequence). With 5 bases removed from V and 0 bases from J, the gap between germline ends came to 12 bases. The CDR3: CASSTTGQSTDTQYF. The CDR3 DNA follows: TGTGCCAGCAGTACTACAGGGCAAAGCACAGATACGCAGTATTTT.

The V and J genes are TRBV29-1 and TRBJ2-1, with D possibly matching TRBD2 (5 bases). The CDR3 is 13 amino acids. V dropped 8 bases and J dropped 9 bases, with 20 bases sitting between them. In germline, CDR1 is SQVTM, CDR2 ANQGSEA. In DNA form, the CDR3 reads TGCAGCTCCACCCGGGCGGGTGGAGGTGAGCAGTTCTTC. Its translation is CSSTRAGGGEQFF.

The rearrangement joins TRBV9 to TRBJ2-1; 12 bases are shared with TRBD2. The CDR3 is made up of 17 amino acids. Unmatched junction bases numbered 11, after V lost 3 bases and J lost 7 bases. Germline V CDR1 and CDR2: SGDLS, YYNGEE. The CDR3 region is CASSATRLAGDRNEQFF. The CDR3 coding sequence is TGTGCCAGCAGCGCTACGAGACTAGCGGGAGATAGGAATGAGCAGTTCTTC.

The genes are TRBV2 and TRBJ1-1; maybe TRBD1 (5 bases). Germline values: CDR1 SNHLY, CDR2 FYNNEI. The CDR3 consists of 11 residues. V gave up 11 bases and J gave up 3 bases, with 10 bases separating them. DNA for the CDR3: TGTGCCGTCCGGGGGGACACTGAAGCTTTCTTT. It yields the protein CAVRGDTEAFF. Combining the CDR3 with reference TRBV2 and TRBJ1-1 gives the whole variable domain EPEVTQTPSHQVTQMGQEVILRCVPISNHLYFYWYRQILGQKVEFLVSFYNNEISEKSEIFDDQFSVERPDGSNFTLKIRSTKLEDSAMYFCAVRGDTEAFFGQGTRLTVV.

This clone was seen just once. At one end, the junction sequence differs from germline, possibly due to a read error. CDR3 loop: CASSLFSATYVYTF. In nucleotides, the CDR3 is TGTGCCAGCAGCTTATTCAGCGCCACCTATGTCTACACCTTC. The chain combines TRBV7-2 with TRBJ1-2; no clear D gene. Germline V CDR1 and CDR2: SGHTA, FQGNSA. The CDR3 loop spans 14 amino acids. Variable domain in full (rest from reference TRBV7-2 and TRBJ1-2): GAGVSQSPSNKVTEKGKDVELRCDPISGHTALYWYRQSLGQGLEFLIYFQGNSAPDKSGLPSDRFSAERTGGSVSTLTIQRTQQEDSAVYLCASSLFSATYVYTFGSGTRLTVV.

This chain uses TRBV2 with TRBJ1-3; D might be TRBD1 (5 bases). From germline, CDR1 is SNHLY and CDR2 FYNNEI. Trimming took off 4 bases at V and 0 bases at J, with 16 bases between the two ends. The CDR3 runs to 17 residues. CDR3 in DNA: TGTGCCAGCAGTGTCCCTCTGGGGCATTACTCTGGAAACACCATATATTTT. It codes for CASSVPLGHYSGNTIYF.

The CDR3 coding sequence is TGTGCCAGCCGCCGGGACAGCCCTAACTATGGCTACACCTTC. Translation: CASRRDSPNYGYTF. The chain joins TRBV2 to TRBJ1-2, with 7 positions matching TRBD1. Germline CDR1 reads SNHLY; CDR2 reads FYNNEI. CDR3 length: 14 residues. Losses at the gene ends were 8 bases for V and 0 bases for J; bases not matched to a gene: 6. The entire variable domain, with the rest obtained from reference TRBV2 and TRBJ1-2, is as follows: EPEVTQTPSHQVTQMGQEVILRCVPISNHLYFYWYRQILGQKVEFLVSFYNNEISEKSEIFDDQFSVERPDGSNFTLKIRSTKLEDSAMYFCASRRDSPNYGYTFGSGTRLTVV.

V and J are TRBV27 and TRBJ2-3; D gene uncertain. V was clipped by 3 bases and J by 1 base, with 8 bases between them. The CDR3 extends over 14 amino acids. Germline CDR1 is MNHEY and CDR2 is SMNVEV (reference sequence). In nucleotides, the CDR3 is TGTGCCAGCAGTTTGCAGGTGCGCACAGATACGCAGTATTTT. This codes for CASSLQVRTDTQYF.

J is TRBJ2-7 and V is TRBV28; possibly TRBD1 for D (6 bases). The CDR3 is made up of 11 amino acids. Germline CDR1 MDHEN, CDR2 SYDVKM. The V and J ends lost 11 bases and 4 bases respectively, with 12 bases between them. The CDR3 DNA is TGTGCCGAGGGGGACCAATACGAGCAGTACTTC. Translating it yields CAEGDQYEQYF.

The J gene is TRBJ1-1, the V gene TRBV27, with a tentative D call TRBD1 (5 bases). Per the germline V gene, CDR1 is MNHEY and CDR2 is SMNVEV (reference sequence). The V end lost 2 bases, the J end lost 3 bases, and 13 bases lay between the germline ends. The CDR3 is 15 amino acids. The CDR3 nucleotides read TGTGCCAGCAGTTTAAGGGGATTTGGGTACACTGAAGCTTTCTTT. Its translation: CASSLRGFGYTEAFF.